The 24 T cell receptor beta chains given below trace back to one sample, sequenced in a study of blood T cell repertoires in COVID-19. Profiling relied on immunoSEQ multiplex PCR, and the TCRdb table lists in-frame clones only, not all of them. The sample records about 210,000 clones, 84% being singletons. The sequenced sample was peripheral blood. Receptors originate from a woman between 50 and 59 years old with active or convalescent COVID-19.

The CDR3 DNA reads as TGTGCCAGCAGTGAAGCCGCGGGACAGGCGTTCATTAGCAATCAGCCCCAGCATTTT. Amino acids: CASSEAAGQAFISNQPQHF. The chain combines TRBV6-1 with TRBJ1-5; the match to TRBD1 covers 8 bases. The CDR3 totals 19 residues. Germline CDR1 is MNHNS and CDR2 is SASEGT. V gave up 0 bases and J gave up 0 bases; unmatched junction bases: 10.

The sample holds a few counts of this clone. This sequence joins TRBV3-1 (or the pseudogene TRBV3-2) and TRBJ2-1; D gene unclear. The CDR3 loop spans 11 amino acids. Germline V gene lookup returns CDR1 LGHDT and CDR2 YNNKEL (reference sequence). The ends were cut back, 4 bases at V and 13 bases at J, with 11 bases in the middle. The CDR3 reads CASSLAESQFF. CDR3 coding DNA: TGTGCCAGCAGCCTAGCCGAGAGCCAGTTCTTC.

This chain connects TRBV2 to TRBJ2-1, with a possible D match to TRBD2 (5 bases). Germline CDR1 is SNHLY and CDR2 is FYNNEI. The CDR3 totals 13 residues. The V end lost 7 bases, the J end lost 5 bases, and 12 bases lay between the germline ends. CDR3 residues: CASIQRADNEQFF. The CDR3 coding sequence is TGTGCCAGCATACAAAGAGCGGACAATGAGCAGTTCTTC.

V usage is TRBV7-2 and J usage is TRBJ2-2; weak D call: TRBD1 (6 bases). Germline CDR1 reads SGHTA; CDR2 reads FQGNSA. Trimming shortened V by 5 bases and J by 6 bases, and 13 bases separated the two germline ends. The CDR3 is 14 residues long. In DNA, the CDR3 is TGTGCCAGCAGCACCAGACAGGCCTCCGGGGAGCTGTTTTTT. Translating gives CASSTRQASGELFF.

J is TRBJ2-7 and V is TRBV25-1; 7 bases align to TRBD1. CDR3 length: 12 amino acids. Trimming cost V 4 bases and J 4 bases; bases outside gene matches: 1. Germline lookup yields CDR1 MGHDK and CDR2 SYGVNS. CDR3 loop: CASSVTGYEQYV. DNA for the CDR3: TGTGCCAGCAGTGTGACAGGGTACGAGCAGTACGTC.

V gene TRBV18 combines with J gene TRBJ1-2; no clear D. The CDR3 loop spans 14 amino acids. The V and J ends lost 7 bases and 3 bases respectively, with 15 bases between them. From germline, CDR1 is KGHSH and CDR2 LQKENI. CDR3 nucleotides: TGTGCCAGCTTCTCCGATCCCAGCGACTATGGCTACACCTTC. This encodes CASFSDPSDYGYTF.

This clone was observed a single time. CDR3 region: CASSLGRSYKNIQYF. Here the CDR3 DNA reads TGCGCCAGCAGCTTGGGTCGGAGCTACAAAAACATTCAGTACTTC. The chain links TRBV5-1 to TRBJ2-4; no clear D gene. The V and J ends lost 0 bases and 3 bases respectively, with 10 bases between them. Germline values: CDR1 SGHRS, CDR2 YFSETQ. This CDR3 is 15 amino acids long.

CDR3 in amino acids: CASSFPGLSYNEQFF. The CDR3 DNA sequence: TGTGCCAGCAGCTTCCCGGGACTCAGCTACAATGAGCAGTTCTTC. This sequence joins TRBV7-8 and TRBJ2-1, with a tentative D call TRBD2 (6 bases). The CDR3 contains 15 residues. Germline CDR1 SGHVS, CDR2 FQNEAQ. V was pared by 3 bases and J by 3 bases, with 12 bases between.

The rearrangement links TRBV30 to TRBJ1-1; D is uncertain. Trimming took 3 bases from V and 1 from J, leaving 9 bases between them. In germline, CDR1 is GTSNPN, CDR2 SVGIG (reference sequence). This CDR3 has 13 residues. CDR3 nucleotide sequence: TGTGCCTGGAGGCCCCACTGGAACACTGAAGCTTTCTTT. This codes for CAWRPHWNTEAFF.

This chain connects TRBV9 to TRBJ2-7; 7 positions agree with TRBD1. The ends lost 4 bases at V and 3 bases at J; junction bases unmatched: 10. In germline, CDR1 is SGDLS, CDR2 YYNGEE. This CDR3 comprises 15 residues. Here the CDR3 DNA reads TGTGCCAGCAGCTACTCAACAGGGGACGGCTACGAGCAGTACTTC. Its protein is CASSYSTGDGYEQYF.

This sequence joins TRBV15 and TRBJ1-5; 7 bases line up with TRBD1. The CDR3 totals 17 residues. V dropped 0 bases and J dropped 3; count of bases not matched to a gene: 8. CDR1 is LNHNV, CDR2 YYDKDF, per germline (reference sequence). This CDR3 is CATSRDLGQADNQPQHF. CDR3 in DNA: TGTGCCACCAGCAGAGACTTAGGACAGGCGGACAATCAGCCCCAGCATTTT.

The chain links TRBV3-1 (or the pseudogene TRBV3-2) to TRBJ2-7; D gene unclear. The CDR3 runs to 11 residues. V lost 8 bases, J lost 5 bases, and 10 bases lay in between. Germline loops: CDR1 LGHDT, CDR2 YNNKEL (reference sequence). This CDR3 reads CASSLAHEQYF. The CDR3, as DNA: TGTGCCAGCTCCCTGGCCCACGAGCAGTACTTC.

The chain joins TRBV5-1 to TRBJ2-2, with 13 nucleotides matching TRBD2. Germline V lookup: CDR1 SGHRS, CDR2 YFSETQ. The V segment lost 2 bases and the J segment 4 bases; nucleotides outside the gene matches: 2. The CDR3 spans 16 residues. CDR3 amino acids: CASSFRTSGGTGELFF. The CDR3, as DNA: TGCGCCAGCAGCTTTAGGACTAGCGGGGGCACCGGGGAGCTGTTTTTT.

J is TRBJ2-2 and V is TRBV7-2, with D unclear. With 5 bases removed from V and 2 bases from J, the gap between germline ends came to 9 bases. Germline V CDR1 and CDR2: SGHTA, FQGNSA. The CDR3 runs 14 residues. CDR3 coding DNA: TGTGCCAGCAGCCCTTATCGTAACACCGGGGAGCTGTTTTTT. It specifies CASSPYRNTGELFF.

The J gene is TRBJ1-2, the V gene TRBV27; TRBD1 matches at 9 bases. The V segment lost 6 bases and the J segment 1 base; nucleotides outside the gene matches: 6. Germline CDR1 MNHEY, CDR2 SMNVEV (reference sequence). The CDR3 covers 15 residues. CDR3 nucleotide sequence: TGTGCCAGCAGGGAAACAGGGGGCCTTAACTATGGCTACACCTTC. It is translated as CASRETGGLNYGYTF.

The CDR3 protein is CASSQGWPDTEAFF. CDR3 DNA sequence: TGTGCCAGCAGCCAAGGGTGGCCCGACACTGAAGCTTTCTTT. The V gene is TRBV3-1 (or the pseudogene TRBV3-2), the J gene TRBJ1-1; no firm D call. The CDR3 runs 14 residues. The V gene's germline CDR1 is LGHDT and CDR2 YNNKEL (reference sequence). Trimming removed 1 base from V and 3 bases from J, with 9 bases in between.

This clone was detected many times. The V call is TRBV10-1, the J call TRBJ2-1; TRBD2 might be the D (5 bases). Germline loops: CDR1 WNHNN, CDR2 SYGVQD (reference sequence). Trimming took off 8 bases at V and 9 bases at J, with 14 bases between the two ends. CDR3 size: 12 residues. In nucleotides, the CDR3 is TGCGCCAGCTCCCGGGCTAGCAGTGAGCAGTTCTTC. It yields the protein CASSRASSEQFF.

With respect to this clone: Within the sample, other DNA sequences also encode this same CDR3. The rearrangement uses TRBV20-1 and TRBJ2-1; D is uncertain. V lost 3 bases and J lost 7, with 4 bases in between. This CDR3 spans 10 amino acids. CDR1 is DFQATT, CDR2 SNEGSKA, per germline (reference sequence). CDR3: CSARANEQFF. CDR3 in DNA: TGCAGTGCTAGGGCTAATGAGCAGTTCTTC.

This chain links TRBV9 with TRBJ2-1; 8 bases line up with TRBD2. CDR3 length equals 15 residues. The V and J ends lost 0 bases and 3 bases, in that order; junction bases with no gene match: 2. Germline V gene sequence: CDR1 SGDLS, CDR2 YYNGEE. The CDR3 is CASSVGAGGYNEQFF. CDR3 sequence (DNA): TGTGCCAGCAGCGTAGGGGCGGGGGGCTACAATGAGCAGTTCTTC.

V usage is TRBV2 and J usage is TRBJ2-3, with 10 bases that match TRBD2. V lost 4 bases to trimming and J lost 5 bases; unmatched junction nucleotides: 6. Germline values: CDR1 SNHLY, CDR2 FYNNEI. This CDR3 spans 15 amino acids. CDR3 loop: CASSVGTSVGDTQYF. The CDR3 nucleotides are TGTGCCAGCAGTGTAGGGACTAGCGTGGGAGATACGCAGTATTTT.

As DNA, the CDR3 is TGTGCCAGTGGACAGGGGGCCACCGGGGAGCTGTTTTTT. Residues: CASGQGATGELFF. V is TRBV6-4 and J is TRBJ2-2; 11 bases are shared with TRBD1. With V trimmed by 9 bases and J by 4 bases, 1 base remained unmatched. Germline values: CDR1 MRHNA, CDR2 SNTAGT. This CDR3 spans 13 amino acids.

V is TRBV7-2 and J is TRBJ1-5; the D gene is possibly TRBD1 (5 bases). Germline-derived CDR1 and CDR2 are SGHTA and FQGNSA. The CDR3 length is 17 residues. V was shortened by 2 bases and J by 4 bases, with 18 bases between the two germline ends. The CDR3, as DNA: TGTGCCAGCAGCTTAAGCTCTTCAGGGCTCATAAATCAGCCCCAGCATTTT. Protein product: CASSLSSSGLINQPQHF. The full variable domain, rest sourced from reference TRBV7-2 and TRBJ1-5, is GAGVSQSPSNKVTEKGKDVELRCDPISGHTALYWYRQSLGQGLEFLIYFQGNSAPDKSGLPSDRFSAERTGGSVSTLTIQRTQQEDSAVYLCASSLSSSGLINQPQHFGDGTRLSIL.

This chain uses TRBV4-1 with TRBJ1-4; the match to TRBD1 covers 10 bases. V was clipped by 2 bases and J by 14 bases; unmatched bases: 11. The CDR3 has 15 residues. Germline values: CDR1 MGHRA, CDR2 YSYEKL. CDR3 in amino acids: CASSQPGQGIVGLFF. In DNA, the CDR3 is TGCGCCAGCAGCCAACCGGGACAGGGGATTGTCGGTCTGTTTTTT.

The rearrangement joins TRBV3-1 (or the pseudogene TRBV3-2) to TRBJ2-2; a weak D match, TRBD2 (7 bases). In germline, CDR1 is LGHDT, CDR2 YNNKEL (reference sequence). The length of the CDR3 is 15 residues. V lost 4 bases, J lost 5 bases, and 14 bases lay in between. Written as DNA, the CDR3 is TGTGCCAGCAGCCCCCGGGGGGCCGGGACCGGGGAGCTGTTTTTT. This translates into CASSPRGAGTGELFF.